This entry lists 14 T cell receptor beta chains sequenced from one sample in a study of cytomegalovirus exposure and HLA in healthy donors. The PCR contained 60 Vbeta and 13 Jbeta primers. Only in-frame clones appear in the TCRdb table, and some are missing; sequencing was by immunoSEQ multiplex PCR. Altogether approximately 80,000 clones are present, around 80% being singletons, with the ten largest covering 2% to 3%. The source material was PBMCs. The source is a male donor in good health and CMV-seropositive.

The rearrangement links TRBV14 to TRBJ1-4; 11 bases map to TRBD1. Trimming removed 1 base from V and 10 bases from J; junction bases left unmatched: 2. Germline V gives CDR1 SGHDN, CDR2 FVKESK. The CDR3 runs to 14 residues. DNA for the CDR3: TGTGCCAGCAGCCAAGGGACAGGGGGCGGAAAACTGTTTTTT. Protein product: CASSQGTGGGKLFF.

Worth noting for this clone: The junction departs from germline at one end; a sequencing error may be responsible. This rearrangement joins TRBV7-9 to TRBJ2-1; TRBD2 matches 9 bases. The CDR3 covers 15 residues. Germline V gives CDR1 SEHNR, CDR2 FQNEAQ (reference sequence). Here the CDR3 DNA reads TGTGCCGGCAGCTTAGTTAGCGGGAGTTACAATGAGCAGTTCTTC. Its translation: CAGSLVSGSYNEQFF.

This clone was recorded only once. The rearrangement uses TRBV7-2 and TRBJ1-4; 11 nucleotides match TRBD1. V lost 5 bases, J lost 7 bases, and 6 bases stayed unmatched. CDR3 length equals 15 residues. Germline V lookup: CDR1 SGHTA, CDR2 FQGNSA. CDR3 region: CASSPRTGGGEKLFF. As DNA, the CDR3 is TGTGCCAGCAGCCCCAGGACAGGGGGCGGTGAAAAACTGTTTTTT.

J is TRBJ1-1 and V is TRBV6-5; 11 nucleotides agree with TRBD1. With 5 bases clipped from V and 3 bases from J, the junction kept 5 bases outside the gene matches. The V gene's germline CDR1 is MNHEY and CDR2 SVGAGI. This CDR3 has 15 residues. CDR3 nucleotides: TGTGCCAGCAGTCCGGACAGGGGGCGGGACACTGAAGCTTTCTTT. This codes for CASSPDRGRDTEAFF.

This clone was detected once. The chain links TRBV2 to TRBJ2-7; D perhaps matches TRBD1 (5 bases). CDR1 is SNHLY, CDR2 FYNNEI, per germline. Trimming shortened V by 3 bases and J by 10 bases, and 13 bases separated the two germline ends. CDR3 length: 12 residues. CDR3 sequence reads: CASSDGIRAQYF. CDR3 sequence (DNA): TGTGCCAGCAGTGACGGCATCAGGGCCCAGTACTTC.

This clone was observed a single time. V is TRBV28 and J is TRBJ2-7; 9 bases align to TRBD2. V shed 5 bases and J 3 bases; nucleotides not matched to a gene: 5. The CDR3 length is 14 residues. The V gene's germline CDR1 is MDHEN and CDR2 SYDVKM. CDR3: CASSAPTSGYEQYF. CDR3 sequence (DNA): TGTGCCAGCAGTGCCCCGACTAGCGGCTACGAGCAGTACTTC.

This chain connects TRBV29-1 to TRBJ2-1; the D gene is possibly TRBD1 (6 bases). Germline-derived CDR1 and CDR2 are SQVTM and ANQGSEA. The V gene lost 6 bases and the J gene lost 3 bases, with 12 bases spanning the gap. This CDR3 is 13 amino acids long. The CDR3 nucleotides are TGCAGCGTCTTTGACAGGTACTACAATGAGCAGTTCTTC. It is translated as CSVFDRYYNEQFF.

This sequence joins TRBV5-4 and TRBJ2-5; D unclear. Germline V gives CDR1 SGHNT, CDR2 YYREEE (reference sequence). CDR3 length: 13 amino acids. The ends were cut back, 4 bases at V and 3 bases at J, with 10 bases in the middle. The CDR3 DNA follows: TGTGCCAGCAGCCCTGACACCGAAGAGACCCAGTACTTC. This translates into CASSPDTEETQYF.

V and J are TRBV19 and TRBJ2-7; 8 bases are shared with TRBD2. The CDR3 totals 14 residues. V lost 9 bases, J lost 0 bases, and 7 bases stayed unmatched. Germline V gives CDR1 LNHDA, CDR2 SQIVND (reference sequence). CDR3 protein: CASPSRGGSYEQYF. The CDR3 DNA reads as TGTGCCAGCCCTTCTCGGGGGGGCTCCTACGAGCAGTACTTC.

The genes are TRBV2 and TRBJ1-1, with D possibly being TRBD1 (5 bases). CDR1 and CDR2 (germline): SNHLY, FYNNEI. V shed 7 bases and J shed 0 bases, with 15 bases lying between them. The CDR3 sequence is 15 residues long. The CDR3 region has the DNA TGTGCCAGCAACAGGCCAGAAATAATGAACACTGAAGCTTTCTTT. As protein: CASNRPEIMNTEAFF. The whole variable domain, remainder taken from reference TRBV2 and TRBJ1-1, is EPEVTQTPSHQVTQMGQEVILRCVPISNHLYFYWYRQILGQKVEFLVSFYNNEISEKSEIFDDQFSVERPDGSNFTLKIRSTKLEDSAMYFCASNRPEIMNTEAFFGQGTRLTVV.

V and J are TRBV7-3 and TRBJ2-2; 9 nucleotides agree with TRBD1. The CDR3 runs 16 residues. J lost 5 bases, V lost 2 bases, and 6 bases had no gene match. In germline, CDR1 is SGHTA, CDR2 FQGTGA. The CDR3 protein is CASSLEAGTGTGELFF. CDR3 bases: TGTGCCAGCAGCTTAGAGGCCGGGACAGGGACCGGGGAGCTGTTTTTT. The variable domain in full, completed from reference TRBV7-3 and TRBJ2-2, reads GAGVSQTPSNKVTEKGKYVELRCDPISGHTALYWYRQSLGQGPEFLIYFQGTGAADDSGLPNDRFFAVRPEGSVSTLKIQRTERGDSAVYLCASSLEAGTGTGELFFGEGSRLTVL.

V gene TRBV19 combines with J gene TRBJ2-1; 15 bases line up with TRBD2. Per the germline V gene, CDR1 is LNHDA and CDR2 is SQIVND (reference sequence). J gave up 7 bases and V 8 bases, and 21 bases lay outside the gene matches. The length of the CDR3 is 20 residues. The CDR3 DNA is TGTGCCAGTCCCGGGACAGGGGGACTAGCGGGAGGCATAAGTAAAAATGAGCAGTTCTTC. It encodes CASPGTGGLAGGISKNEQFF.

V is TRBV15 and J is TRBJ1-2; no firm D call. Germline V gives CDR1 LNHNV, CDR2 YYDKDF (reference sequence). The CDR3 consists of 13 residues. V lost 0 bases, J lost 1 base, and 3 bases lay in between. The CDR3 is CATSRDINYGYTF. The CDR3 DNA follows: TGTGCCACCAGCAGAGACATTAACTATGGCTACACCTTC.

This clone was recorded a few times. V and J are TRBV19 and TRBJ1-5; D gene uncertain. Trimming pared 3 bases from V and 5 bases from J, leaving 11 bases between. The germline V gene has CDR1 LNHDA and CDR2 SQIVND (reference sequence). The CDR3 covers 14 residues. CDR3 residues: CASSMGGKHQPQHF. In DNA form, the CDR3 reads TGTGCCAGTAGTATGGGCGGGAAGCATCAGCCCCAGCATTTT.